Listed below are T cell receptor beta chains from one sample, sequenced in a study of blood T cell repertoires in COVID-19. TCRdb's table, derived via immunoSEQ multiplex PCR, lists solely in-frame clones and lacks some. The sample shows over 40,000 clones, approximately 90% of them seen only once. The material sequenced was peripheral blood. The receptors were sampled from a human donor in a cohort sampled during active COVID-19. The CDR3 runs from the conserved cysteine through the conserved F or W. The order of the fields is CDR3 protein, CDR3 DNA, clone size, J gene, D gene, V gene. A D gene is named only where the DNA matches it firmly. Size tells how often a clone was seen (once, few, many) or the class of an expanded clone, and some rows leave it out.

CDR3 protein: CASSERGTGARQPQHF
CDR3 DNA: TGTGCCAGCAGTGAAAGAGGGACAGGGGCCAGACAGCCCCAGCATTTT
clone size: -
J gene: TRBJ1-5
D gene: TRBD1
V gene: TRBV2

CDR3 protein: CASSRVGGVVELFF
CDR3 DNA: TGTGCCAGCAGCCGGGTCGGGGGGGTTGTGGAGCTGTTTTTT
clone size: -
J gene: TRBJ2-2
D gene: TRBD2
V gene: TRBV7-2

CDR3 protein: CASSQDPRAWTDTQYF
CDR3 DNA: TGCGCCAGCAGCCAAGATCCGAGGGCGTGGACAGATACGCAGTATTTT
clone size: -
J gene: TRBJ2-3
D gene: -
V gene: TRBV4-1

CDR3 protein: CASSQDPAGGYNEQFF
CDR3 DNA: TGCGCCAGCAGCCAAGATCCAGCGGGCGGTTACAATGAGCAGTTCTTC
clone size: -
J gene: TRBJ2-1
D gene: -
V gene: TRBV4-3

CDR3 protein: CASRSGLNTEAFF
CDR3 DNA: TGTGCCAGCAGGTCAGGTCTTAACACTGAAGCTTTCTTT
clone size: -
J gene: TRBJ1-1
D gene: -
V gene: TRBV12-3/TRBV12-4

CDR3 protein: CASSINRGGEITNIQYF
CDR3 DNA: TGTGCCAGCAGCATTAACAGGGGAGGTGAAATAACAAACATTCAGTACTTC
clone size: -
J gene: TRBJ2-4
D gene: -
V gene: TRBV5-4

CDR3 protein: CASSPRLAGGDYEQYF
CDR3 DNA: TGCGCCAGCAGCCCAAGACTAGCGGGAGGCGACTACGAGCAGTACTTC
clone size: few
J gene: TRBJ2-7
D gene: TRBD2
V gene: TRBV5-1

CDR3 protein: CSVLPGAKNIQYF
CDR3 DNA: TGCAGCGTCTTACCCGGGGCCAAAAACATTCAGTACTTC
clone size: -
J gene: TRBJ2-4
D gene: -
V gene: TRBV29-1

CDR3 protein: CASSFLGQGPSDTQYF
CDR3 DNA: TGTGCCAGCAGCTTCTTAGGACAGGGTCCTTCAGATACGCAGTATTTT
clone size: -
J gene: TRBJ2-3
D gene: TRBD1
V gene: TRBV7-8

CDR3 protein: CASSEWGLVSNEQFF
CDR3 DNA: TGTGCCAGCAGTGAATGGGGACTAGTCTCCAATGAGCAGTTCTTC
clone size: -
J gene: TRBJ2-1
D gene: TRBD2
V gene: TRBV25-1

CDR3 protein: CASSNGGYSNQPQHF
CDR3 DNA: TGTGCCAGCAGCAACGGCGGTTATAGCAATCAGCCCCAGCATTTT
clone size: -
J gene: TRBJ1-5
D gene: -
V gene: TRBV7-8

CDR3 protein: CASSNRSRDRTMNTEAFF
CDR3 DNA: TGCGCCAGCAGCAATAGATCCCGGGACAGGACAATGAACACTGAAGCTTTCTTT
clone size: once
J gene: TRBJ1-1
D gene: TRBD1
V gene: TRBV23-1

CDR3 protein: CASSLGISGGKISYNEQFF
CDR3 DNA: TGTGCCAGCAGTTTAGGCATTAGCGGGGGCAAAATCTCCTACAATGAGCAGTTCTTC
clone size: -
J gene: TRBJ2-1
D gene: TRBD2
V gene: TRBV27

CDR3 protein: CASTARGEGEKLFF
CDR3 DNA: TGTGCCTCCACAGCTCGAGGGGAGGGGGAAAAACTGTTTTTT
clone size: -
J gene: TRBJ1-4
D gene: -
V gene: TRBV5-6

CDR3 protein: CASSVGLASHEQYF
CDR3 DNA: TGTGCCAGCAGCGTAGGGCTAGCTTCCCACGAGCAGTACTTC
clone size: -
J gene: TRBJ2-7
D gene: -
V gene: TRBV9

CDR3 protein: CASSRTSGSRDIQYF
CDR3 DNA: TGTGCCAGCAGTAGGACTAGCGGGAGCCGGGACATTCAGTACTTC
clone size: -
J gene: TRBJ2-4
D gene: TRBD2
V gene: TRBV2

CDR3 protein: CASSLAGHPYNEQFF
CDR3 DNA: TGCGCCAGCAGCTTGGCGGGACACCCTTACAATGAGCAGTTCTTC
clone size: -
J gene: TRBJ2-1
D gene: -
V gene: TRBV5-1

CDR3 protein: CASSSLVGSSYEQYF
CDR3 DNA: TGTGCCAGCAGTTCGTTAGTGGGCAGCTCCTACGAGCAGTACTTC
clone size: -
J gene: TRBJ2-7
D gene: -
V gene: TRBV6-2/TRBV6-3

CDR3 protein: CASSWRDTQYF
CDR3 DNA: TGTGCCAGCAGCTGGAGAGATACGCAGTATTTT
clone size: -
J gene: TRBJ2-3
D gene: -
V gene: TRBV6-5

CDR3 protein: CASRTSPTWAGNTDTQYF
CDR3 DNA: TGTGCCAGCAGGACTTCCCCGACGTGGGCAGGGAATACAGATACGCAGTATTTT
clone size: -
J gene: TRBJ2-3
D gene: -
V gene: TRBV7-8

CDR3 protein: CASIHRGGLGSTGELFF
CDR3 DNA: TGTGCCAGCATTCATAGGGGCGGACTAGGGTCCACCGGGGAGCTGTTTTTT
clone size: -
J gene: TRBJ2-2
D gene: TRBD2
V gene: TRBV27

CDR3 protein: CSAGDRANYGYTF
CDR3 DNA: TGCAGCGCCGGGGACAGGGCTAACTATGGCTACACCTTC
clone size: -
J gene: TRBJ1-2
D gene: TRBD1
V gene: TRBV29-1

CDR3 protein: CASKPTGSSYEQYF
CDR3 DNA: TGTGCCAGCAAACCTACAGGGTCCTCCTACGAGCAGTACTTC
clone size: -
J gene: TRBJ2-7
D gene: -
V gene: TRBV7-2

CDR3 protein: CASSLAFSGATYGYTF
CDR3 DNA: TGTGCCAGCAGCCTAGCTTTCTCAGGGGCCACCTATGGCTACACCTTC
clone size: -
J gene: TRBJ1-2
D gene: -
V gene: TRBV7-2

CDR3 protein: CASSPDRGFSTDTQYF
CDR3 DNA: TGTGCCAGCAGCCCGGACAGGGGGTTCTCCACAGATACGCAGTATTTT
clone size: -
J gene: TRBJ2-3
D gene: TRBD1
V gene: TRBV11-2

CDR3 protein: CASSSGFVTNEKLFF
CDR3 DNA: TGTGCCAGCAGCTCAGGGTTTGTAACTAATGAAAAACTGTTTTTT
clone size: -
J gene: TRBJ1-4
D gene: -
V gene: TRBV6-5

CDR3 protein: CASSFGGADTQYF
CDR3 DNA: TGTGCCAGCAGCTTCGGGGGGGCTGATACGCAGTATTTT
clone size: -
J gene: TRBJ2-3
D gene: TRBD2
V gene: TRBV7-7

CDR3 protein: CASSLRTGSYNSPLHF
CDR3 DNA: TGTGCCAGCAGCTTACGGACAGGGTCCTATAATTCACCCCTCCACTTT
clone size: -
J gene: TRBJ1-6
D gene: TRBD1
V gene: TRBV13

CDR3 protein: CASSRAGVAYEQYF
CDR3 DNA: TGTGCCAGCAGCCGAGCGGGAGTGGCCTACGAGCAGTACTTC
clone size: -
J gene: TRBJ2-7
D gene: TRBD2
V gene: TRBV9

CDR3 protein: CASSLWGQGAYEQYF
CDR3 DNA: TGCGCCAGCAGCCTATGGGGACAGGGGGCCTACGAGCAGTACTTC
clone size: -
J gene: TRBJ2-7
D gene: TRBD1
V gene: TRBV4-1

CDR3 protein: CASSPPSGYYEQYF
CDR3 DNA: TGTGCCAGCTCACCTCCTAGCGGCTACTACGAGCAGTACTTC
clone size: -
J gene: TRBJ2-7
D gene: TRBD2
V gene: TRBV18

CDR3 protein: CASSPISDYEQYF
CDR3 DNA: TGTGCCAGCAGCCCAATATCAGACTACGAGCAGTACTTC
clone size: once
J gene: TRBJ2-7
D gene: -
V gene: TRBV25-1